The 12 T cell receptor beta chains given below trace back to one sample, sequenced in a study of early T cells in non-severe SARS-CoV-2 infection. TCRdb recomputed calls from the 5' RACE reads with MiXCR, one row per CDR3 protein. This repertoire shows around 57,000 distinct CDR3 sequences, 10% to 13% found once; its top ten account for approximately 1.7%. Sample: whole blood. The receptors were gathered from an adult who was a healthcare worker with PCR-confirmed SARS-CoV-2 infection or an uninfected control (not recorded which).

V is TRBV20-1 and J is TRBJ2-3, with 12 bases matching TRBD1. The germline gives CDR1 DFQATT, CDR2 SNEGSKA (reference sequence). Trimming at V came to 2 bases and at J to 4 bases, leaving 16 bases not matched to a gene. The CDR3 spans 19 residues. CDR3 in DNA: TGCAGTGCTAGACGTTCACGCGGCCGGGACAGGGGGCGGCCAGATACGCAGTATTTT. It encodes CSARRSRGRDRGRPDTQYF.

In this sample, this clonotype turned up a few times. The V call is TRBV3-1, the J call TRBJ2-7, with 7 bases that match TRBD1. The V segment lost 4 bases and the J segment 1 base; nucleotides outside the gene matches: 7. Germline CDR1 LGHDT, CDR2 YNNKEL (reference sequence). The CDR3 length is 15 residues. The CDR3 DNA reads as TGTGCCAGCAGCCCCAGTTTGGACAGGTCCTACGAGCAGTACTTC. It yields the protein CASSPSLDRSYEQYF.

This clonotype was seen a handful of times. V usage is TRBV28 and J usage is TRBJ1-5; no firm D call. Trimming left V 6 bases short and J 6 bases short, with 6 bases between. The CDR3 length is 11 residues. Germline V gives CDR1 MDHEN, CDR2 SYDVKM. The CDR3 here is CASRGSQPQHF. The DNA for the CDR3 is TGTGCCAGCAGGGGGAGTCAGCCCCAGCATTTT.

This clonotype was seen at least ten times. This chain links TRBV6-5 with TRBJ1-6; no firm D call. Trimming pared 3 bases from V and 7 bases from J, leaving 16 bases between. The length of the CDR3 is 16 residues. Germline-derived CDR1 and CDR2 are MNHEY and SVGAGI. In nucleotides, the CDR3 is TGTGCCAGCAGTTATGCCCAAACCCCGGGGAATTCACCCCTCCACTTT. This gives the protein CASSYAQTPGNSPLHF.

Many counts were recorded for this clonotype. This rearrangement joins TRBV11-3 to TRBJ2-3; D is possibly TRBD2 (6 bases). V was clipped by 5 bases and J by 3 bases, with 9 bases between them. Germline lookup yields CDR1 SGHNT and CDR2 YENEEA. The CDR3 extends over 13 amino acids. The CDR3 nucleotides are TGTGCCAGCAGCGCCGGGACTACAGATACGCAGTATTTT. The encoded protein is CASSAGTTDTQYF.

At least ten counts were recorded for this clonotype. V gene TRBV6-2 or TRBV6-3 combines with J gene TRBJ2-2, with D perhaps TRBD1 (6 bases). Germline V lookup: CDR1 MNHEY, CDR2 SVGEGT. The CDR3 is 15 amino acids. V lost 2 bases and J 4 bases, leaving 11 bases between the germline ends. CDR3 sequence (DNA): TGTGCCAGCAGTTACCGCCAGGGGAGCACCGGGGAGCTGTTTTTT. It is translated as CASSYRQGSTGELFF.

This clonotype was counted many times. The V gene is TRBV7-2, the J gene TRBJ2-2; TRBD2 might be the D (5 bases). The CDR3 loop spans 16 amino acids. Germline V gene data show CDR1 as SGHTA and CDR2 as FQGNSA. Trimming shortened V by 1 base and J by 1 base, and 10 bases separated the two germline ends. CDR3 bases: TGTGCCAGCAGCTTAGGCGGGCCAGTGAACACCGGGGAGCTGTTTTTT. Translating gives CASSLGGPVNTGELFF.

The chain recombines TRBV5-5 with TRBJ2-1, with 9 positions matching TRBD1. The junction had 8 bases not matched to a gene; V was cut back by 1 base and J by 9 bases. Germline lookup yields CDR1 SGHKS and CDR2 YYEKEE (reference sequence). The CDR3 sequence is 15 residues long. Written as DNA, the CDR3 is TGTGCCAGCAGCTTGTTCGGGACAGGGCGCGTTGAGCAGTTCTTC. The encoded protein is CASSLFGTGRVEQFF. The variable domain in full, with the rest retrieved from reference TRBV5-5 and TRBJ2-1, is DAGVTQSPTHLIKTRGQQVTLRCSPISGHKSVSWYQQVLGQGPQFIFQYYEKEERGRGNFPDRFSARQFPNYSSELNVNALLLGDSALYLCASSLFGTGRVEQFFGPGTRLTVL.

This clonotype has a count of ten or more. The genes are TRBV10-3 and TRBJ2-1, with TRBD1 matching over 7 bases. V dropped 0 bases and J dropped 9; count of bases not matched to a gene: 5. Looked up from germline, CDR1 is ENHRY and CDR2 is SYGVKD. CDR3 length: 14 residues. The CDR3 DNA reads TGTGCCATCAGTGAGTCGGACAGGTGGAGTGAGCAGTTCTTC. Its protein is CAISESDRWSEQFF.

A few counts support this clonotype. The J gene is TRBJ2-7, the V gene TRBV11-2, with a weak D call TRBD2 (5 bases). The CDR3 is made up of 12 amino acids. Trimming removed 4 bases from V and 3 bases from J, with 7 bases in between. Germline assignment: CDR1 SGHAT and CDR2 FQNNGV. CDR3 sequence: CASSSGYYEQYF. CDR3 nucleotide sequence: TGTGCCAGCAGCTCGGGGTACTACGAGCAGTACTTC.

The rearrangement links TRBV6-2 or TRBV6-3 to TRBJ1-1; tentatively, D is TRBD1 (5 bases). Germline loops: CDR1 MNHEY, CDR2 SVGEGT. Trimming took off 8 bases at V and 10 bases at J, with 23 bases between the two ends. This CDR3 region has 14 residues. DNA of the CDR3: TGTGCCAGCGCCGAGATGGGGCCCCGCAATGCAGCTTTCTTT. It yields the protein CASAEMGPRNAAFF.

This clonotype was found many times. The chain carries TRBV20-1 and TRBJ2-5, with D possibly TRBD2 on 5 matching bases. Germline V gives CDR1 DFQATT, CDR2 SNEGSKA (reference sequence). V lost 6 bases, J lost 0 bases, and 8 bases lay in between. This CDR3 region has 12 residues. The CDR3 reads CSAGDYQETQYF. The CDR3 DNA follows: TGCAGTGCCGGGGATTACCAAGAGACCCAGTACTTC.